This TCR beta chain is from a study of cytomegalovirus exposure and HLA in healthy donors. Points from the study as a whole: V segments that were indistinguishable, TRBV6-2 and TRBV6-3 among them, were omitted from analysis.

Germline V gives CDR1 SGHNT, CDR2 YENEEA. V lost 6 bases and J 6 bases, leaving 16 bases between the germline ends. The CDR3 consists of 14 residues. Vbeta (60) and Jbeta (13) primers were used in the PCR. As originally analysed: Roughly 81 million unique TCR beta chains, 9 million to 12 million shared, were counted in a later analysis. Produced via immunoSEQ multiplex PCR; TCRdb's table is partial and in-frame only. Clone size and V and J calls were adopted from that table, with D and trimming inferred from the DNA. The sample includes 200,000 to 250,000 clones, roughly 80% of them seen just once. Remarks on this clone: The antigen is unknown.

All the people who gave samples were healthy bone marrow donors. The genes are TRBV11-3 and TRBJ2-3; possible D gene TRBD2, 6 bases. Sequenced material: PBMCs. This clonotype originated in a woman aged 40 to 50 in good health and CMV-seropositive. The CDR3 region is CASRRRESKDTQYF. As DNA, the CDR3 is TGTGCCAGCAGGAGACGGGAGTCGAAGGATACGCAGTATTTT.